This T cell receptor (beta chain) was identified during a study of T cells in Graves' hyperthyroidism and ophthalmopathy. In the study overall: Peripheral blood sampling occurred at initial diagnosis, before any treatment.

There are many counts of this clonotype. From RNA transcripts, TCR beta CDR3 regions were amplified. The TCR CDR3 was amplified in a first-round RT-PCR using the HTBI primer set. TCRdb re-called the multiplex PCR reads with MiXCR, one entry per CDR3 protein. The sample consists of under 550,000 distinct CDR3 sequences, about 13% of them appearing once. The CDR3 runs to 14 residues. Between the trimmed V and J ends, which lost 0 bases and 6 bases, there was a span of 10 bases. The germline gives CDR1 SGHVS, CDR2 FQNEAQ. This TCR was recovered from a woman under 30 with Graves' hyperthyroidism. Sample: blood. J is TRBJ2-3 and V is TRBV7-8, with D possibly TRBD1 on 6 matching bases. CDR3 sequence (DNA): TGTGCCAGCAGCTTAGCCCCGGGACACGATACGCAGTATTTT. Protein sequence: CASSLAPGHDTQYF.